This T cell receptor (beta chain) was profiled in a study of identical twins. The cDNA had a unique molecular identifier and a template-switch universal primer site. TCRdb called the 5' RACE reads again in MiXCR, with one record for every CDR3 protein. The table shows 450,000 or so distinct CDR3 sequences, with more than 20% occurring only once. Trimming removed 6 bases at V and 5 bases at J, with 19 bases between. Germline CDR1 MNHNS, CDR2 SASEGT. There are 15 residues in the CDR3. Separately, the same data were catalogued under a study of T cells expressing NK-cell markers. From that second work: With respect to HCMV, most of the eight sequenced donors were seropositive, and one was seronegative. A handful of donors carried dominant NKG2C+ clonotypes that made up roughly 1.0-7.5% of their CD8+ T cells.

The sample taken for sequencing was CD4+ T cells sorted from blood. The chain combines TRBV6-1 with TRBJ2-5; D is ambiguous. The source of this sequence is a woman aged 18-29 years in good health. This chain's CDR3 is CASRKSGQSGETQYF. The CDR3 nucleotides are TGTGCCAGCAGAAAGAGTGGGCAGTCCGGGGAGACCCAGTACTTC.